The clone carrying this TCR beta chain was seen more than once but under ten times. CDR3 size: 14 residues. Trimming took 5 bases from V and 4 from J; bases not matched to a gene: 5. From germline, CDR1 is LNHDA and CDR2 SQIVND (reference sequence). The record originates from a study of blood T cell repertoires in COVID-19. Here immunoSEQ multiplex PCR was the method, and the copy in TCRdb shows in-frame clones only, minus some. The table has approximately 220,000 clones, 84% seen once. The sequence came from a woman in her thirties or forties who had recovered from COVID-19. This chain joins TRBV19 and TRBJ2-1; 7 positions agree with TRBD2. Sequenced: PBMCs or T cells enriched from blood (not recorded which). The CDR3 here is CASSGRERYNEQFF. In nucleotides, the CDR3 is TGTGCCAGTAGTGGGCGGGAGCGATACAATGAGCAGTTCTTC.